This section outlines one TCR beta chain sequence together with its context. Its antigen is unknown. The sample holds no much larger clone one base away, and base qualities are not on file. This specimen comes from a study of early T cells in non-severe SARS-CoV-2 infection (dated by TCRdb to the early 2020s). Background on the whole study: TCR sequencing used bulk RNA from unsorted whole blood, so alpha and beta chains could not be paired.

Set within a cohort of healthcare workers in London, UK, this nested case-control study involved weekly PCR testing of nasopharyngeal swabs along with blood sampling. Between 23 and 31 March 2020, the week of the UK lockdown, healthcare workers were enrolled and then followed up weekly for as long as 16 weeks. The receptor library was made with 5' RACE. TCRdb names NextSeq 500 as the instrument used. Unique molecular identifiers were attached to individual cDNA molecules in the TCR library protocol so that sequencing error and PCR bias could be corrected. Sequencing covered both TCR alpha and beta chains, and within each sample the abundances of alpha and beta sequences were tightly co-correlated. Concerning the study's data processing: V gene, J gene and CDR3 annotation of TCR sequences was performed with Decombinator V4. TCRs were defined as expanded if a significant change between any two time points was detected under a Poisson model with p below 0.0001. TCR abundances were normalised to the total number of TCRs sequenced per sample and were expressed as counts per million. MAIT TCRs were defined by TRAV1-2 paired with TRAJ12, TRAJ20 or TRAJ33, and iNKT TCRs by TRAV10 paired with TRAJ18. VDJdb, accessed 1 November 2021, was searched for CMV, EBV and SARS-CoV-2 annotated TCRs, excluding TCRs annotated for multiple antigens. In TCRdb, the public reads were trimmed at Q25 with fastp and aligned with MiXCR, with productive beta chains retained. Every entry covers one CDR3 protein and lists the most common genes and DNA from its rows. The V and J calls come from TCRdb's annotation, not from the publication. The sample table records about 56,000 distinct CDR3 sequences; 10% of these occur just once. Jointly, the top ten make up over 5% of the sample.

Points the paper makes about the study in general: VDJdb matching was skewed toward anti-spike CD8 responses and likely underestimated virus-specific expansions, missing private and CD4 specificities.

V and J are truncated by 2 bases and 3 bases respectively, leaving an intervening sequence of 10 bases. CDR1 and CDR2 were assigned from the germline V gene as SQVTM and ANQGSEA. Spanning cysteine to phenylalanine, the CDR3 consists of 13 amino acids. The only DNA kept is the CDR3, 39 bases in frame from the first base. The origin of this receptor is an adult who was a healthcare worker with PCR-confirmed SARS-CoV-2 infection or an uninfected control (not recorded which). This chain is built from TRBV29-1 and TRBJ1-1, and the D gene may be TRBD1, 6 bases matching. Material: whole blood. The DNA reads TGCAGCGTTGAATCGGGGGCATACACTGAAGCTTTCTTT. Translated, it gives CSVESGAYTEAFF.